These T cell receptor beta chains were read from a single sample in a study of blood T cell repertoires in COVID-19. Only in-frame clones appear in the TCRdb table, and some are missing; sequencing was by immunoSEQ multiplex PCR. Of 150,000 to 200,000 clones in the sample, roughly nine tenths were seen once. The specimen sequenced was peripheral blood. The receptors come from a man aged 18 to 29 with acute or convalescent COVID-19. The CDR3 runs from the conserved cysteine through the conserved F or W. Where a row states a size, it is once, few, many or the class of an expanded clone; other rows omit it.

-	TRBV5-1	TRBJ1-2	CASSLGDRLWDGYTF
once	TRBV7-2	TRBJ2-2	CASSPRWTSGGARGELFF
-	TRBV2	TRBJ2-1	CAIWTASSYNEQFF
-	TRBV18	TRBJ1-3	CASSPATGNTIYF
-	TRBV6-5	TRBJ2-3	CASSSLQRAGTDTQYF
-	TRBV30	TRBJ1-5	CAWSVRGGGAYSNQPQHF
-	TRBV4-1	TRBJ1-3	CASSLLMPGSRSGNTIYF
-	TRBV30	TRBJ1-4	CAWSSGLNEKLFF
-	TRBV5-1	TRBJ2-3	CASSLRETTDTQYF
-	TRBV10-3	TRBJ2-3	CAIGSGLVIDTQYF
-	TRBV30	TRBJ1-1	CAWRGGLNTEAFF
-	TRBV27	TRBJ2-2	CATHLTGTSSGELFF
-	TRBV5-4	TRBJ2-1	CASSLEVLAGGKKQFF
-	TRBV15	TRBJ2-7	CATSRDRGPSYEQYF
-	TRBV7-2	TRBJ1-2	CASSPDTGQFNYGYTF
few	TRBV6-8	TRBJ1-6	CASSNTTCLYNSPLHF
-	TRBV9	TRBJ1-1	CASSVTAGTGTEAFF
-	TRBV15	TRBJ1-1	CATSSLTGTEAFF
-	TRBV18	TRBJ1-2	CASSSDGLYGYTF
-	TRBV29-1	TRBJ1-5	CSPTPPGFGGPISNQPQHF
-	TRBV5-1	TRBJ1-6	CASRAAGENSPLHF
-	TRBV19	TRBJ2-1	CASSIELAGVGEQFF
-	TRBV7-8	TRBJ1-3	CASSLTRGLGNTIYF
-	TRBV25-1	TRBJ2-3	CASSEYGRRYTDTQYF
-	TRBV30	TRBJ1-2	CAWSGGAGGYTF
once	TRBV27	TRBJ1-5	CASSLEVNQPQHF
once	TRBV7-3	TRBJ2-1	CASSLIHPPSSYNEQFF
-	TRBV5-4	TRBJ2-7	CASRRRESPYEQYF
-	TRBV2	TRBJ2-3	CASSETPLPTDTQYF
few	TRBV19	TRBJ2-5	CASSLTAQETQYF
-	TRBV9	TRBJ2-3	CASSVLDRVFTDTQYF
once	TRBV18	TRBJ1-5	CASSPRQDYNQPQHF
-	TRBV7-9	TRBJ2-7	CASSSVRGPNSYEQYF
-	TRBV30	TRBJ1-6	CAWVNRGPRTSPLHF
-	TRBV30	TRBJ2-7	CAWSLTESHEQYF
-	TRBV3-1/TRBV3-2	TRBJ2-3	CASSSFEGIPNTDTQYF
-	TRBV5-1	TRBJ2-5	CASSPGLANRETQYF
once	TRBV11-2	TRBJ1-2	CASSSDRDNYGYTF
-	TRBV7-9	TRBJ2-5	CASSPRTSGGRETQYF
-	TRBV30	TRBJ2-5	CAWSIAGGPTQYF
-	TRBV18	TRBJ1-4	CASSLGPGRTNEKLFF
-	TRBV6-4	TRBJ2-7	CASSLNLTLGCEQYF
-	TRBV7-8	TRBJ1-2	CASTFGSRQGVGYTF
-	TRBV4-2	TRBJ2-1	CASSRTPRGDEQFF
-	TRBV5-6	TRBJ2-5	CASSIGTALETQYF
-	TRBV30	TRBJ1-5	CAWGQYSNQPQHF
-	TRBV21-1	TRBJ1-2	CASSSSGGDLPGANYGYTF
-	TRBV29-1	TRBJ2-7	CSVDAGTGFYEQYF
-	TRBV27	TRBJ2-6	CASSLSGAGLSGANVLTF
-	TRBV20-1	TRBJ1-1	CSASLFNTEAFF
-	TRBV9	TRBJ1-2	CASSAEVNSGGYTF
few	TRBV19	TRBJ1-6	CASSTQGAGPLHF
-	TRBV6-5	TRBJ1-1	CASGITGQTEAFF